This T cell receptor beta chain was captured in a study of control samples from healthy donors and cancer patients. Profiled with immunoSEQ multiplex PCR; TCRdb holds only in-frame clones, not every one. This table holds 90,000 to 100,000 clones, roughly 80% found once. Material: PBMCs. This clonotype was sampled from a man between 65 and 85 years old with lung cancer.

CDR3 sequence reads: CATSDLKLAGAGDTQYF. CDR3 DNA: TGTGCCACCAGTGATTTGAAGCTAGCGGGGGCCGGAGATACGCAGTATTTT. The chain combines TRBV24-1 with TRBJ2-3; 10 positions agree with TRBD2. V dropped 0 bases and J dropped 5; count of bases not matched to a gene: 7. The CDR3 sequence is 17 residues long. Germline V CDR1 and CDR2: KGHDR, SFDVKD.